This T cell receptor (beta chain) appears in the sequencing data of a study of cytomegalovirus exposure and HLA in healthy donors. The wider study: Among some 400 genotyped donors, roughly 81% fell in the Caucasian-associated ancestry cluster.

About this clone itself: Its antigen is currently unknown.

Study-wide results and limits: Rates of TCR association differed by HLA locus in a later analysis, with DRB1 highest and HLA-C lowest. A later analysis, which compared TCR beta chains of equal frequency, found the HLA-associated ones more clonally expanded.

CDR3 length equals 13 residues. V was trimmed by 3 bases and J by 4 bases, leaving 7 bases between them. CDR1 and CDR2 (germline): KGHSH, LQKENI. With 60 Vbeta and 13 Jbeta primers, the PCR was carried out. Profiled with immunoSEQ multiplex PCR; TCRdb holds only in-frame clones, not every one. Counted here are approximately 140,000 clones, about 80% occurring once; the ten biggest clones make up around 5%. The material sequenced was PBMCs. This chain connects TRBV18 to TRBJ1-3; D possibly corresponds to TRBD1 (5 bases). This receptor was taken from a male donor in good health and CMV-seronegative. The CDR3 DNA reads TGTGCCAGCTCACCGGACATAGGAAACACCATATATTTT. Its protein is CASSPDIGNTIYF.